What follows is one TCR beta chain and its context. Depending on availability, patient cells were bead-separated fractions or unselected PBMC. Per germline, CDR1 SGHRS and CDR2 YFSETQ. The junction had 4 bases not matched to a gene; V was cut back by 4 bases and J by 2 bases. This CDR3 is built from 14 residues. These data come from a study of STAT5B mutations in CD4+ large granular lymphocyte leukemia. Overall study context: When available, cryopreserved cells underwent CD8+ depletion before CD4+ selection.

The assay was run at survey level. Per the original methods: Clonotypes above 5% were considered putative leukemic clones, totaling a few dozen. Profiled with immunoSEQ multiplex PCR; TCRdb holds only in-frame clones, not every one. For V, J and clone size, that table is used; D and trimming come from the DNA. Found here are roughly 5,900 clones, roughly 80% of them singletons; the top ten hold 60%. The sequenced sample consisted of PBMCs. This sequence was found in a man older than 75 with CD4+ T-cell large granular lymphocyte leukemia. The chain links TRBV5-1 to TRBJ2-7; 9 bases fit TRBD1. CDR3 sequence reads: CASSPDRGPYEQYF. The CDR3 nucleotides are TGCGCCAGCAGCCCGGACAGGGGTCCCTACGAGCAGTACTTC.